These 3 T cell receptor beta chains originate from one sample sequenced in a study of control samples from healthy donors and cancer patients. Clones were sequenced by immunoSEQ multiplex PCR, and TCRdb holds only the in-frame ones, with some missing. This sample has some 28,000 clones, with about 83% found just once. Sequencing was done on a sample of PBMCs. These receptors were collected from a woman aged 40 to 55 with lung cancer.

Turning to this clone: Other DNA sequences in this specimen translate into the identical CDR3. This rearrangement joins TRBV30 to TRBJ1-5; no clear D. The CDR3 is 13 residues long. Trimming took off 0 bases at V and 4 bases at J, with 7 bases between the two ends. The germline gives CDR1 GTSNPN, CDR2 SVGIG (reference sequence). As DNA, the CDR3 is TGTGCCTGGAGTGTTGGCATTAATCAGCCCCAGCATTTT. It translates to CAWSVGINQPQHF.

The chain carries TRBV12-3 or TRBV12-4 and TRBJ2-1; D call uncertain. V was clipped by 3 bases and J by 8 bases, with 11 bases between them. The CDR3 runs to 13 residues. Written as DNA, the CDR3 is TGTGCCAGCAGTTTCAAACACGGAGATGAGCAGTTCTTC. This gives the protein CASSFKHGDEQFF.

The V call is TRBV28, the J call TRBJ1-5; TRBD1 agrees at 7 bases. CDR3 length: 16 amino acids. The germline CDR1 and CDR2 sequences are MDHEN and SYDVKM. The trim removed 5 bases at V and 2 bases at J, leaving 9 bases unmatched. The CDR3 is CASSPRTGGGNQPQHF. DNA of the CDR3: TGTGCCAGCAGTCCTAGGACAGGCGGGGGCAATCAGCCCCAGCATTTT.